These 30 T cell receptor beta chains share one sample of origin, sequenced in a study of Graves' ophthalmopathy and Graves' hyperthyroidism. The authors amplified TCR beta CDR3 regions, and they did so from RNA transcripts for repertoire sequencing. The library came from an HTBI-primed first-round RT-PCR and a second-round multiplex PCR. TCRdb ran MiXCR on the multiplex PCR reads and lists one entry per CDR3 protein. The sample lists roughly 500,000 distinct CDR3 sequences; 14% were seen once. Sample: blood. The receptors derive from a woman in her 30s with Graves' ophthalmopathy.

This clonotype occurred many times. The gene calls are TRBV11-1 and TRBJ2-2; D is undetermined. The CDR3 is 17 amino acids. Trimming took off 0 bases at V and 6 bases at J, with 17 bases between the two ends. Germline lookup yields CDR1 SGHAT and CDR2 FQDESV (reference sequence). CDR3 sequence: CASSLAIPHKDPGELFF. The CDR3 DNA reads TGTGCCAGCAGCTTAGCTATCCCCCACAAGGATCCCGGGGAGCTGTTTTTT.

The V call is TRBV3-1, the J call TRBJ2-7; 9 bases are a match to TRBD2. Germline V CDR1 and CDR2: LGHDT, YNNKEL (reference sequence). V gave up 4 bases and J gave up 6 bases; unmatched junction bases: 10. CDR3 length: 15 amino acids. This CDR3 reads CASSPRGGEVFEQYF. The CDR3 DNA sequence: TGTGCCAGCAGCCCACGCGGGGGGGAGGTTTTCGAGCAGTACTTC.

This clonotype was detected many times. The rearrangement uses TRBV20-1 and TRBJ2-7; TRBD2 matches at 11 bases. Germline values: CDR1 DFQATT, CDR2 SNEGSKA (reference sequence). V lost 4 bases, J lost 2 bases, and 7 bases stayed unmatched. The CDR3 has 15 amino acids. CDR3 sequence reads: CSATLLAGGPYEQYF. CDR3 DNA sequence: TGCAGTGCTACCTTGTTAGCGGGAGGGCCCTACGAGCAGTACTTC.

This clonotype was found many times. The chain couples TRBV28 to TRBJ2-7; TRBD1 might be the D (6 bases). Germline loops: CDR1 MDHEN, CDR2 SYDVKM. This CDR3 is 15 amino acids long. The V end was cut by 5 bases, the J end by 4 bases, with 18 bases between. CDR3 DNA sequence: TGTGCCAGCAGTAAATCCGGGACAAGCCTTTACGAGCAGTACTTC. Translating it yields CASSKSGTSLYEQYF.

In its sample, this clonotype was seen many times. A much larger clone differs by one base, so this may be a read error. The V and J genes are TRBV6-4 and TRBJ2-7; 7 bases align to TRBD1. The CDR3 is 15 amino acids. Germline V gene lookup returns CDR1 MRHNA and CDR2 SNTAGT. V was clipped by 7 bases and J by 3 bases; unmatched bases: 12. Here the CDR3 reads CASTSDRDPNYEQYF. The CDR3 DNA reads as TGTGCCAGCACCAGCGACAGGGACCCTAACTACGAGCAGTACTTC.

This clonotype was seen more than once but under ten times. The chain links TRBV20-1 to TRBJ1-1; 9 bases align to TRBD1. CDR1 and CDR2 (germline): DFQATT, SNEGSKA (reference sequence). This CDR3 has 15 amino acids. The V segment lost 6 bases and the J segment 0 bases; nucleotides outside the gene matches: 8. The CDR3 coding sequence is TGCAGTGCCCCCGGGACAGGGAATATGAACACTGAAGCTTTCTTT. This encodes CSAPGTGNMNTEAFF.

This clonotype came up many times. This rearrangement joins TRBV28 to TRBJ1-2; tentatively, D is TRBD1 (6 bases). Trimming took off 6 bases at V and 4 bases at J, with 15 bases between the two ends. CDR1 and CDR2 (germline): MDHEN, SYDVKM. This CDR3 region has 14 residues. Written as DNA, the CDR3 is TGTGCCAGCAGGGTACAGGGCCACTTCTATGGCTACACCTTC. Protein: CASRVQGHFYGYTF.

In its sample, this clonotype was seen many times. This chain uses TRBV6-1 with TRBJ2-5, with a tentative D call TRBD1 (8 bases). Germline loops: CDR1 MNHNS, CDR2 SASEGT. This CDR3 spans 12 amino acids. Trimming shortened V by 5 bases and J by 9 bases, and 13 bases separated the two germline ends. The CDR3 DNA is TGTGCCAGCAGTCAGGGGGCGGGGGCCCAGTACTTC. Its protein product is CASSQGAGAQYF.

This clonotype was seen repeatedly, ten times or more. The CDR3 is CSARHGGRAFF. DNA of the CDR3: TGCAGTGCTCGGCACGGGGGGAGAGCTTTCTTT. The gene calls are TRBV20-1 and TRBJ1-1; tentatively, D is TRBD1 (5 bases). The CDR3 extends over 11 amino acids. V lost 5 bases, J lost 10 bases, and 14 bases lay in between. Germline CDR1 DFQATT, CDR2 SNEGSKA (reference sequence).

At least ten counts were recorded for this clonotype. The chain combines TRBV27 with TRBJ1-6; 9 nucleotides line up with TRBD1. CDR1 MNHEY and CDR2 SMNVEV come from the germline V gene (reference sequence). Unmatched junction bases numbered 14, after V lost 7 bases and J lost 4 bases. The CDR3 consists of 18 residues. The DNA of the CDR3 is TGTGCCAGCACCCGAACCGTGGACAGGGGAGGATATAATTCACCCCTCCACTTT. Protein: CASTRTVDRGGYNSPLHF.

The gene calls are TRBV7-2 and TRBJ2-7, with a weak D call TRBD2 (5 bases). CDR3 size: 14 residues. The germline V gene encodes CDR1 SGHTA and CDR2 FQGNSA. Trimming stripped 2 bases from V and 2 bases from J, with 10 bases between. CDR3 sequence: CASSLIASAYEQYF. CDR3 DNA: TGTGCCAGCAGCTTAATAGCGTCAGCCTACGAGCAGTACTTC.

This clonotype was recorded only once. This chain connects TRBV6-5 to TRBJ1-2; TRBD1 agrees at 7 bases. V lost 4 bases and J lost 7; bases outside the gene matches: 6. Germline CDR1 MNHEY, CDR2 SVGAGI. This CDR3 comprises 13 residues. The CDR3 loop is CASSLQGWGGYTF. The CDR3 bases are TGTGCCAGCAGTTTACAGGGGTGGGGTGGCTACACCTTC.

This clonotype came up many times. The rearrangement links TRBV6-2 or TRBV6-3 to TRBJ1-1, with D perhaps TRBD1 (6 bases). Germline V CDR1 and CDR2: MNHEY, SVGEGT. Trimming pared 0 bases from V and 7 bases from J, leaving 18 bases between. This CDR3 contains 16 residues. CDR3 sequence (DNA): TGTGCCAGCAGTTACTCGGGCCCAGGGGAGGACTTTGAAGCTTTCTTT. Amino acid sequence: CASSYSGPGEDFEAFF.

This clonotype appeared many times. The CDR3 sequence is CASSQGGPYSNQPQHF. The CDR3 coding sequence is TGTGCCAGCAGCCAAGGGGGACCGTATAGCAATCAGCCCCAGCATTTT. The chain is built from TRBV3-1 and TRBJ1-5; a weak D match, TRBD1 (5 bases). This CDR3 is 16 amino acids long. The V and J ends lost 1 base and 0 bases respectively, with 10 bases between them. Germline lookup yields CDR1 LGHDT and CDR2 YNNKEL (reference sequence).

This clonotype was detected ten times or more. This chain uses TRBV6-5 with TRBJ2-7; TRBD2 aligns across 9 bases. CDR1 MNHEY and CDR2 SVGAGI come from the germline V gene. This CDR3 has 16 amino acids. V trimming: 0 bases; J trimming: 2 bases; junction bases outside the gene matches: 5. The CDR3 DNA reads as TGTGCCAGCAGTTACTCGCTGGCTAGCGGGACCTACGAGCAGTACTTC. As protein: CASSYSLASGTYEQYF.

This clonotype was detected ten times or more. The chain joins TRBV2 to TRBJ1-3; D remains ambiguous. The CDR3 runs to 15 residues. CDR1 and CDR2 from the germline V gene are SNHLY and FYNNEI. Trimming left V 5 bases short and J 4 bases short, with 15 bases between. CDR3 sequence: CASSRTSPRGNTIYF. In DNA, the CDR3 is TGTGCCAGCAGTAGAACATCACCGAGGGGAAACACCATATATTTT.

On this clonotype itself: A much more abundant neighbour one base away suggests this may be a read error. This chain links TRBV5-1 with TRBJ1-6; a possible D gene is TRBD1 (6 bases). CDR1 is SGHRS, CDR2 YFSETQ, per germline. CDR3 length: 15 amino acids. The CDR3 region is CASGLLQGQNSPLHF. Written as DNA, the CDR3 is TGCGCCAGCGGCTTGTTACAGGGCCAAAATTCACCCCTCCACTTT.

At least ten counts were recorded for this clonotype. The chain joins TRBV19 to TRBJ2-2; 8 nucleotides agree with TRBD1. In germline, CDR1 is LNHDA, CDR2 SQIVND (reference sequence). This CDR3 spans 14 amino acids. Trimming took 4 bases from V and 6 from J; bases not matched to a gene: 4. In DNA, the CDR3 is TGTGCCAGTAGTACGACAGGGGCGGCCGGGGAGCTGTTTTTT. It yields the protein CASSTTGAAGELFF.

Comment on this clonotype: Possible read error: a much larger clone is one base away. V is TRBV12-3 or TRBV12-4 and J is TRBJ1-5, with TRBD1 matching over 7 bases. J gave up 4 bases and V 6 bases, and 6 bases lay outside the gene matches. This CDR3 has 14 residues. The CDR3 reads CASRPGGWNQPQHF. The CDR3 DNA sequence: TGTGCCAGCAGGCCAGGGGGGTGGAATCAGCCCCAGCATTTT.

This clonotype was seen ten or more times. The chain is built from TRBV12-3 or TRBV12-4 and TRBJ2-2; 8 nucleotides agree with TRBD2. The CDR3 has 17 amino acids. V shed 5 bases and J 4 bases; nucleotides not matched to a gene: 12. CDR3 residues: CASSPTGTRSGTGELFF. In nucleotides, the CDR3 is TGTGCCAGCAGTCCAACCGGGACTAGAAGTGGCACCGGGGAGCTGTTTTTT.

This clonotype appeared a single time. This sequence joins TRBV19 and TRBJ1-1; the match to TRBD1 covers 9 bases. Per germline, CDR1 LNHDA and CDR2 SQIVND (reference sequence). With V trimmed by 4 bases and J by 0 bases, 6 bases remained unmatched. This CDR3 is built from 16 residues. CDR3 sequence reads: CASSKTGGRVNTEAFF. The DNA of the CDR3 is TGTGCCAGTAGTAAAACAGGGGGCCGGGTGAACACTGAAGCTTTCTTT.

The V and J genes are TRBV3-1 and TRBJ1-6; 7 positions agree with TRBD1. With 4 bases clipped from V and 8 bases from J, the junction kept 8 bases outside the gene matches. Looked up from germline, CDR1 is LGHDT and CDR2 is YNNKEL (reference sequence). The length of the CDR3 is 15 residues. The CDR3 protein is CASSPAQGEYSPLHF. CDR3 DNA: TGTGCCAGCAGCCCGGCGCAGGGGGAGTATTCACCCCTCCACTTT.

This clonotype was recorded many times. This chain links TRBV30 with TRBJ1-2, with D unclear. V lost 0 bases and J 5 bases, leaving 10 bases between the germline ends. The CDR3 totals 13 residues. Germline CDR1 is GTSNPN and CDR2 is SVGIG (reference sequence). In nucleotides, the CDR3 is TGTGCCTGGAGTGTACGGGCCAGTTATGGCTACACCTTC. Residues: CAWSVRASYGYTF.

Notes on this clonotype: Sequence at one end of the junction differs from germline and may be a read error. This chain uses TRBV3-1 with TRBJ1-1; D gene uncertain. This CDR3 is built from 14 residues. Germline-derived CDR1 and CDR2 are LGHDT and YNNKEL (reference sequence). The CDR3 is CASSQHIRNTDAFF. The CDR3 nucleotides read TGTGCCAGCAGCCAACACATCCGGAACACTGATGCTTTCTTT.

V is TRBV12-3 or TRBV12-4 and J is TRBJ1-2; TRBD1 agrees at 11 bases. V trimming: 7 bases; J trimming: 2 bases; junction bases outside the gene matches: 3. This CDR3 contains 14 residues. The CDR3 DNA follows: TGTGCCAGCACCTGGACAGGGGGCAACTATGGCTACACCTTC. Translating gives CASTWTGGNYGYTF.

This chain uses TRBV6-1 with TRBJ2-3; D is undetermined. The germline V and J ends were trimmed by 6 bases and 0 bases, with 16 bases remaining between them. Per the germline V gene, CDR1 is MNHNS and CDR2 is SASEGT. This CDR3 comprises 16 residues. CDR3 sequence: CASSPTPGASTDTQYF. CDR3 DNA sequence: TGTGCCAGCAGCCCGACCCCGGGCGCTAGCACAGATACGCAGTATTTT.

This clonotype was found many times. CDR3 sequence reads: CASSLDPTEQYF. The CDR3 nucleotides read TGTGCCAGCAGTTTAGACCCGACCGAGCAGTACTTC. The genes are TRBV12-3 or TRBV12-4 and TRBJ2-7; D is ambiguous. The V end was cut by 1 base, the J end by 6 bases, with 7 bases between. The CDR3 is 12 residues long.

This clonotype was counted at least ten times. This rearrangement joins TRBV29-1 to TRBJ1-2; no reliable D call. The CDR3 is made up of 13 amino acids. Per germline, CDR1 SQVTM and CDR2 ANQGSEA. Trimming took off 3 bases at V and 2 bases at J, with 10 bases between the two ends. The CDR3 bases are TGCAGCGTTGATCTTACAGAGAACTATGGCTACACCTTC. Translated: CSVDLTENYGYTF.

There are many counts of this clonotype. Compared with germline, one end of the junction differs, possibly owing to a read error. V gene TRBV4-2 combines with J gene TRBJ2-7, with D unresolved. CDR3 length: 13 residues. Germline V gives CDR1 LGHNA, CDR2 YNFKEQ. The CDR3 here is CASSQDSSYGQYF. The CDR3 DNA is TGTGCCAGCAGCCAAGACAGCTCCTACGGGCAGTACTTC.

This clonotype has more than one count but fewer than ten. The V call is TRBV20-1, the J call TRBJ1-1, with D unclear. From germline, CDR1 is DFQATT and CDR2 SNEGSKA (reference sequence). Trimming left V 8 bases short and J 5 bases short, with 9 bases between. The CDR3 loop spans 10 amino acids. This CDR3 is CSPPGTEAFF. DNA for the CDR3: TGCAGTCCCCCCGGGACTGAAGCTTTCTTT.